Each of the 5 T cell receptor beta chains below was sequenced from the same sample in a study of blood T cell repertoires in COVID-19. Assay: immunoSEQ multiplex PCR; the TCRdb copy retains only in-frame clones and omits some. The sample includes some 180,000 clones, roughly four fifths seen only once; the top ten take roughly 12%. Sequenced material: peripheral blood. Every receptor here comes from a woman of 80 years or more with COVID-19, enrolled during active disease.

The V call is TRBV29-1, the J call TRBJ2-1, with a tentative D call TRBD1 (6 bases). The V gene's germline CDR1 is SQVTM and CDR2 ANQGSEA. This CDR3 region has 14 residues. V was trimmed by 1 base and J by 4 bases, leaving 11 bases between them. The CDR3 here is CSVEVIGGYNEQFF. In DNA form, the CDR3 reads TGCAGCGTTGAAGTCATAGGGGGTTACAATGAGCAGTTCTTC.

The chain employs TRBV5-4 and TRBJ2-5; weak D call: TRBD1 (6 bases). Looked up from germline, CDR1 is SGHNT and CDR2 is YYREEE (reference sequence). The CDR3 contains 15 residues. V lost 0 bases, J lost 3 bases, and 12 bases lay in between. In nucleotides, the CDR3 is TGTGCCAGCAGCTTGGTACAGGGCTGGGAAGAGACCCAGTACTTC. Translated, it gives CASSLVQGWEETQYF.

V is TRBV7-2 and J is TRBJ2-7, with TRBD2 matching 9 bases. Per the germline V gene, CDR1 is SGHTA and CDR2 is FQGNSA. The CDR3 has 15 amino acids. The V segment lost 5 bases and the J segment 3 bases; nucleotides outside the gene matches: 8. The CDR3 bases are TGTGCCAGCAGCCCCCCGGGACTAGCAAACTACGAGCAGTACTTC. Its translation is CASSPPGLANYEQYF.

This clone was seen only once. J is TRBJ1-5 and V is TRBV6-6; D is possibly TRBD1 (5 bases). CDR1 and CDR2 (germline): MNHNY, SVGAGI (reference sequence). Trimming took off 5 bases at V and 6 bases at J, with 14 bases between the two ends. This CDR3 region has 14 residues. CDR3: CASSGGGASQPQHF. Here the CDR3 DNA reads TGTGCCAGCAGTGGAGGAGGGGCAAGTCAGCCCCAGCATTTT.

The V call is TRBV5-5, the J call TRBJ1-2, with TRBD1 matching 8 bases. The germline CDR1 and CDR2 sequences are SGHKS and YYEKEE (reference sequence). V was pared by 4 bases and J by 12 bases, with 11 bases of the junction left unmatched. CDR3 length: 13 amino acids. CDR3 sequence reads: CASSLGQARYDTF. DNA of the CDR3: TGTGCCAGCAGCCTGGGACAGGCCCGTTACGACACCTTC.